These T cell receptor beta chains were read from a single sample in a study of blood T cells in healthy people across ages. MiXCR, applied by TCRdb to the 5' RACE reads, yields one record per CDR3 protein. The sample comprises more than 800,000 distinct CDR3 sequences, around 43% of which are singletons, and 15% to 20% rests with the top ten. Input material: blood. The receptor set was obtained from an older woman in good health. Both conserved end residues are part of each CDR3. D genes are given only for firm matches. Only some rows state a clone size, as once, few, many or a class for expanded clones.

-,TRBV6-1,TRBD1,TRBJ1-5,CASRAGQGDNQPQHF,TGTGCCAGCAGGGCGGGACAGGGGGACAATCAGCCCCAGCATTTT
few,TRBV25-1,-,TRBJ2-7,CASSVRDTAYEQYF,TGTGCCAGCAGTGTCCGGGACACAGCCTACGAGCAGTACTTC
-,TRBV4-2,-,TRBJ2-7,CASSQERPAWYEQYF,TGTGCCAGCAGCCAAGAAAGGCCAGCTTGGTACGAGCAGTACTTC
-,TRBV20-1,-,TRBJ2-5,CSARGWTTLRNEQYF,TGCAGTGCTAGAGGATGGACGACGCTCCGCAATGAGCAGTACTTC
-,TRBV20-1,TRBD2,TRBJ2-5,CSATPLAGGRGGQETQYF,TGCAGTGCTACCCCCCTAGCGGGAGGAAGAGGTGGTCAAGAGACCCAGTACTTC
-,TRBV29-1,-,TRBJ1-1,CSVSRDLNTEAFF,TGCAGCGTTAGTCGGGACTTAAACACTGAAGCTTTCTTT
-,TRBV20-1,-,TRBJ2-5,CSASRAGTRETQYF,TGCAGTGCTAGCCGGGCAGGGACGAGAGAGACCCAGTACTTC
-,TRBV6-2/TRBV6-3,-,TRBJ2-6,CASSYPFGTGANVLTF,TGTGCCAGCAGTTACCCCTTTGGAACTGGGGCCAACGTCCTGACTTTC
-,TRBV7-9,-,TRBJ1-2,CATAIGGFGGYTF,TGTGCCACCGCGATTGGGGGATTTGGAGGCTACACCTTC
-,TRBV18,TRBD1,TRBJ2-4,CASSQTGGENIQYF,TGTGCCAGCTCGCAGACAGGGGGAGAAAACATTCAGTACTTC
-,TRBV20-1,TRBD2,TRBJ2-4,CSARIVAGITKNIQYF,TGCAGTGCTAGAATAGTAGCGGGAATTACCAAAAACATTCAGTACTTC
-,TRBV6-6,TRBD1,TRBJ2-7,CASSFFIGQGLAYEQYF,TGTGCCAGCAGTTTCTTCATCGGACAGGGCCTGGCCTACGAGCAGTACTTC
-,TRBV7-6,-,TRBJ2-7,CVSSLGPSYEQYF,TGTGTCAGCAGCTTAGGTCCTTCCTACGAGCAGTACTTC
-,TRBV10-3,TRBD2,TRBJ2-7,CAIAGVFNEQYF,TGTGCCATAGCGGGAGTATTCAATGAGCAGTACTTC
-,TRBV27,TRBD2,TRBJ2-4,CASSLGLAGGENIQYF,TGTGCCAGCAGTTTAGGCCTAGCGGGAGGCGAAAACATTCAGTACTTC
once,TRBV2,TRBD2,TRBJ2-7,CASMAGAGEGPEQYF,TGTGCCAGCATGGCCGGGGCGGGGGAGGGTCCCGAGCAGTACTTC
-,TRBV28,-,TRBJ2-7,CASSLYSLRDEQYF,TGTGCCAGCAGTTTATATAGCCTTAGGGACGAGCAGTACTTC
few,TRBV7-2,-,TRBJ2-7,CASSFAQHEQYF,TGTGCCAGCAGCTTCGCACAGCACGAGCAGTACTTC
few,TRBV27,-,TRBJ2-1,CASSFQPPQNNEQFF,TGTGCCAGCAGTTTTCAACCACCTCAAAACAATGAGCAGTTCTTC
many,TRBV2,-,TRBJ1-1,CASTTDRVNTEAFF,TGTGCCAGCACCACGGACAGAGTGAACACTGAAGCTTTCTTT
-,TRBV5-1,-,TRBJ1-6,CASSLGTQHNSPLHF,TGCGCCAGCAGCTTGGGGACCCAGCATAATTCACCCCTCCACTTT
-,TRBV5-1,TRBD1,TRBJ2-1,CASSYGTGLYNEQFF,TGCGCCAGCAGCTATGGGACAGGCCTATACAATGAGCAGTTCTTC
-,TRBV20-1,-,TRBJ2-5,CSARDGRQERETQYF,TGCAGTGCTAGAGATGGCCGGCAAGAGAGGGAGACCCAGTACTTC
-,TRBV18,-,TRBJ2-2,CASSPNDITGELFF,TGTGCCAGCTCACCAAACGACATAACCGGGGAGCTGTTTTTT
-,TRBV28,-,TRBJ1-5,CATESGRSQPQHF,TGTGCCACCGAATCGGGACGGAGCCAGCCCCAGCATTTT
-,TRBV21-1,-,TRBJ2-6,CASSEKQGQKPRTGANVLTF,TGTGCCAGCAGCGAGAAACAGGGACAGAAGCCTCGCACTGGGGCCAACGTCCTGACTTTC
-,TRBV12-3/TRBV12-4,-,TRBJ2-3,CASSLEGRVSNTQYF,TGTGCCAGCAGTTTAGAGGGCAGGGTGTCGAATACGCAGTATTTT
-,TRBV24-1,-,TRBJ2-7,CATSDGLYSEQYF,TGTGCCACCAGTGACGGTCTCTATTCCGAGCAGTACTTC
-,TRBV25-1,-,TRBJ1-1,CTSSGGGNTEAFF,TGTACCAGCAGTGGAGGGGGGAACACTGAAGCTTTCTTT
few,TRBV20-1,-,TRBJ2-7,CSARETLIYEQYF,TGCAGTGCTAGGGAGACTTTAATCTACGAGCAGTACTTC
-,TRBV7-6,TRBD1,TRBJ2-5,CASSPPGQGLQTQYF,TGTGCCAGCAGCCCCCCGGGACAGGGGTTGCAGACCCAGTACTTC
few,TRBV20-1,-,TRBJ2-1,CSANGGVLHHNEQFF,TGCAGTGCAAATGGGGGAGTTTTACACCACAATGAGCAGTTCTTC
-,TRBV5-1,-,TRBJ2-1,CASSMVGGAGEQFF,TGCGCCAGCAGCATGGTTGGAGGGGCCGGGGAGCAGTTCTTC
few,TRBV20-1,-,TRBJ1-2,CSAPVRQDYGYTF,TGCAGTGCTCCGGTGCGGCAGGACTATGGCTACACCTTC
few,TRBV7-2,-,TRBJ2-5,CASSYGSGETQYF,TGTGCCAGCAGCTACGGGTCGGGGGAGACCCAGTACTTC
few,TRBV7-2,TRBD1,TRBJ1-4,CASSPSRDRETNEKLFF,TGTGCCAGCAGCCCGTCCCGGGACAGGGAAACTAATGAAAAACTGTTTTTT
-,TRBV20-1,-,TRBJ1-5,CSARENTKVGQPQHF,TGCAGTGCTAGAGAAAATACAAAGGTGGGTCAGCCCCAGCATTTT
-,TRBV20-1,-,TRBJ1-2,CSARRQHANYGYTF,TGCAGTGCTCGTCGGCAGCATGCTAACTATGGCTACACCTTC
few,TRBV7-6,TRBD1,TRBJ2-7,CASSPPSQGAFSYEQYF,TGTGCCAGCAGCCCGCCGTCACAGGGGGCTTTCTCCTACGAGCAGTACTTC
-,TRBV2,-,TRBJ2-7,CASSDWVAAGPYEQYF,TGTGCCAGCAGTGATTGGGTAGCGGCCGGCCCCTACGAGCAGTACTTC
-,TRBV6-1,TRBD1,TRBJ2-1,CASSAWTGSGNEQFF,TGTGCCAGCAGTGCCTGGACAGGGTCTGGCAATGAGCAGTTCTTC
-,TRBV20-1,-,TRBJ2-7,CSARVWTEPSYEQYF,TGCAGTGCTAGGGTCTGGACAGAACCCTCCTACGAGCAGTACTTC
-,TRBV20-1,-,TRBJ2-3,CSARTPSGRADTQYF,TGCAGTGCTAGAACCCCCTCGGGGCGCGCGGATACGCAGTATTTT
many,TRBV4-2,TRBD2,TRBJ2-1,CASSRGLAGGGEQFF,TGTGCCAGCAGCCGGGGACTAGCGGGAGGGGGTGAGCAGTTCTTC
-,TRBV7-8,-,TRBJ2-3,CATIPGLYTDTQYF,TGTGCCACCATACCGGGACTTTACACAGATACGCAGTATTTT
-,TRBV15,TRBD2,TRBJ2-3,CATSRVAGNTDTQYF,TGTGCCACCAGCAGAGTAGCGGGGAACACAGATACGCAGTATTTT
-,TRBV20-1,TRBD2,TRBJ2-7,CSARRPGTSRYEQYF,TGCAGTGCTAGACGCCCCGGGACTAGCAGATACGAGCAGTACTTC
-,TRBV5-5,-,TRBJ2-3,CACSTGGGGDTQYF,TGTGCCTGCAGCACTGGGGGCGGAGGGGATACGCAGTATTTT
-,TRBV20-1,-,TRBJ2-1,CSARDHGEQFF,TGCAGTGCTAGAGATCACGGTGAGCAGTTCTTC
-,TRBV6-5,TRBD1,TRBJ2-5,CASSRDLRGFAETQYF,TGTGCCAGCAGTCGGGACCTCAGGGGGTTTGCAGAGACCCAGTACTTC
-,TRBV20-1,-,TRBJ1-1,CSARWTAKSPTGEAFF,TGCAGTGCTAGATGGACAGCCAAAAGCCCAACTGGAGAAGCTTTCTTT
-,TRBV5-1,TRBD2,TRBJ2-1,CASSLEGLAGLGNNEQFF,TGCGCCAGCAGCTTGGAGGGGCTAGCGGGATTGGGTAACAATGAGCAGTTCTTC